This entry describes one TCR beta chain. This sample was included in a study of neurological immune-mediated disorders. Germline lookup yields CDR1 PRHDT and CDR2 FYEKMQ (reference sequence). The CDR3 spans 16 residues. The ends were cut back, 5 bases at V and 0 bases at J, with 17 bases in the middle. The cells used in sorted libraries, CD4+ or CD8+ T cells, numbered 1 million. By 5'RACE with 10-nucleotide random UMIs, the cDNA was made. MiXCR was run by TCRdb on the 5' RACE reads, yielding one entry per CDR3 protein. The sample contains more than 15,000 distinct CDR3 sequences, 3.5% of which appear only once.

Sequencing was carried out using CD8+ T cells from blood. The source of this sequence is a woman between 40 and 50 years old in good health. J is TRBJ2-7 and V is TRBV13; D might be TRBD2 (6 bases). The CDR3 spells CASSDTNGGSSYEQYF. CDR3 sequence (DNA): TGTGCCAGCAGCGATACAAATGGGGGGTCCTCCTACGAGCAGTACTTC.